This is a list of T cell receptor beta chains from one sample in a study of glioma-infiltrating T cells. TCRdb reprocessed the multiplex PCR reads with MiXCR, giving one entry per CDR3 protein. Found here are around 150,000 distinct CDR3 sequences, around 40% of them singletons; the top ten hold roughly 20%. Source material: glioma tissue, nonneoplastic brain tissue, or PBMCs (not recorded which). These receptors all stem from a human donor with low-grade glioma or glioblastoma, undergoing nonglioma brain surgery, or in good health (not recorded which). The CDR3 runs from the conserved cysteine through the conserved F or W. The order of the fields is J gene, CDR3 length, D gene, clone size, V gene, CDR3 protein, CDR3 DNA. A D gene is named only where the DNA matches it firmly. Clone size is given for some rows only: seen once, a few or many times, or a class if the clone is expanded.

>TRBJ1-2|13|-|few|TRBV4-2
CASSQEGGEGYTF
TGTGCCAGCAGCCAAGAGGGGGGCGAAGGCTACACCTTC
>TRBJ2-5|14|TRBD2|few|TRBV6-1
CASRIAGGQETQYF
TGTGCCAGCAGGATAGCGGGGGGCCAAGAGACCCAGTACTTC
>TRBJ2-1|16|TRBD1|few|TRBV4-1
CASSLTGTVAYNEQFF
TGCGCCAGCAGCCTAACCGGGACAGTGGCCTACAATGAGCAGTTCTTC
>TRBJ2-1|18|-|-|TRBV11-2
CASSLGSLEGVKNNEQFF
TGTGCCAGCAGCTTAGGTTCACTAGAGGGAGTGAAAAACAATGAGCAGTTCTTC
>TRBJ2-7|13|-|many|TRBV7-6
CASSFYGNDEQYF
TGTGCCAGCAGCTTTTATGGGAACGACGAGCAGTACTTC
>TRBJ2-5|15|TRBD2|-|TRBV7-2
CASSPDGGGSETQYF
TGTGCCAGCAGCCCGGACGGGGGGGGGAGCGAGACCCAGTACTTC
>TRBJ2-2|13|-|few|TRBV2
CASNRRSTGELFF
TGTGCCAGCAATAGACGGTCCACCGGGGAGCTGTTTTTT
>TRBJ1-1|12|TRBD1|-|TRBV20-1
CSARDRGTEAFF
TGCAGTGCTAGGGACAGGGGAACTGAAGCTTTCTTT
>TRBJ1-1|15|TRBD1|few|TRBV10-3
CAISAPGQRNTEAFF
TGTGCCATCAGTGCGCCGGGACAGCGAAACACTGAAGCTTTCTTT
>TRBJ2-1|16|-|-|TRBV28
CASSVASVSSYNEQFF
TGTGCCAGCAGTGTGGCTAGCGTTAGCTCCTACAATGAGCAGTTCTTC
>TRBJ1-1|13|TRBD1|-|TRBV12-3/TRBV12-4
CASMGQGYTEAFF
TGTGCCAGCATGGGACAGGGGTACACTGAAGCTTTCTTT
>TRBJ2-1|14|TRBD2|-|TRBV2
CASPTSGRYNEQFF
TGTGCCAGCCCAACTAGCGGGAGGTACAATGAGCAGTTCTTC
>TRBJ2-7|14|TRBD1|-|TRBV28
CASSLPGTANEQYF
TGTGCCAGCAGTTTGCCCGGGACAGCGAACGAGCAGTACTTC
>TRBJ2-7|15|TRBD1|-|TRBV25-1
CASSREYRGQYEQYF
TGTGCCAGCAGTCGGGAGTACAGGGGGCAGTACGAGCAGTACTTC
>TRBJ1-2|13|-|-|TRBV20-1
CSARPGAAYGYTF
TGCAGTGCTAGACCCGGGGCAGCCTATGGCTACACCTTC
>TRBJ2-1|15|TRBD2|-|TRBV20-1
CSARAPGTSGSEQFF
TGCAGTGCTAGAGCCCCCGGGACTAGCGGGAGTGAGCAGTTCTTC
>TRBJ2-1|15|TRBD2|few|TRBV6-6
CASSYQGLEVNEQFF
TGTGCCAGCAGTTACCAAGGACTAGAGGTCAATGAGCAGTTCTTC
>TRBJ1-1|15|TRBD1|-|TRBV27
CASSLHGQGNTEAFF
TGTGCCAGCAGTTTACACGGACAGGGTAACACTGAAGCTTTCTTT
>TRBJ1-3|14|-|-|TRBV4-1
CASSQAYIGNTIYF
TGCGCCAGCAGCCAAGCTTATATTGGAAACACCATATATTTT
>TRBJ1-2|17|-|-|TRBV30
CAWTLLGGDGSNYGYTF
TGTGCCTGGACCCTCCTGGGCGGGGACGGCTCTAACTATGGCTACACCTTC
>TRBJ2-3|17|-|few|TRBV3-1
CASSQGLVLSGTDTQYF
TGTGCCAGCAGCCAAGGACTAGTTCTGTCGGGCACAGATACGCAGTATTTT
>TRBJ2-5|14|-|few|TRBV7-9
CASSLPGEAETQYF
TGTGCCAGCAGCTTACCCGGGGAGGCAGAGACCCAGTACTTC
>TRBJ2-1|15|TRBD2|-|TRBV28
CASSNSSGSLDEQFF
TGTGCCAGCAGTAACTCTAGCGGGAGTCTCGATGAGCAGTTCTTC
>TRBJ2-1|15|-|many|TRBV20-1
CSASSMAGANNEQFF
TGCAGTGCTAGTTCGATGGCGGGGGCAAACAATGAGCAGTTCTTC
>TRBJ2-5|13|-|few|TRBV20-1
CSAIMPPQETQYF
TGCAGTGCTATCATGCCCCCCCAAGAGACCCAGTACTTC
>TRBJ2-5|13|-|-|TRBV15
CATSGKGLETQYF
TGTGCCACCAGCGGTAAGGGGCTGGAGACCCAGTACTTC
>TRBJ2-4|11|-|-|TRBV2
CASSAQGIQYF
TGTGCCAGCAGTGCTCAAGGGATTCAGTACTTC
>TRBJ2-5|13|-|few|TRBV6-1
CASSWTPQETQYF
TGTGCCAGCAGTTGGACACCTCAAGAGACCCAGTACTTC
>TRBJ1-5|13|-|-|TRBV6-5
CASSPGPGQPQHF
TGTGCCAGCAGTCCGGGCCCCGGGCAGCCCCAGCATTTT
>TRBJ2-5|16|TRBD2|-|TRBV6-2/TRBV6-3
CASSYSASGGQETQYF
TGTGCCAGCAGTTACTCGGCCAGCGGGGGCCAAGAGACCCAGTACTTC
>TRBJ2-7|14|-|few|TRBV6-1
CASSQGTGAYEQYF
TGTGCCAGCAGCCAAGGAACGGGAGCTTACGAGCAGTACTTC
>TRBJ1-1|16|TRBD1|-|TRBV6-2/TRBV6-3
CASSYWPGQPNTEAFF
TGTGCCAGCAGTTATTGGCCGGGACAGCCGAACACTGAAGCTTTCTTT
>TRBJ1-1|11|-|-|TRBV5-1
CASSTPTEAFF
TGCGCCAGCAGCACCCCAACAGAAGCTTTCTTT
>TRBJ2-3|13|-|-|TRBV10-1
CASSRQDTDTQYF
TGCGCCAGCAGTCGACAGGACACAGATACGCAGTATTTT
>TRBJ2-1|14|TRBD2|-|TRBV6-1
CASIGLAGAGEQFF
TGTGCCAGCATTGGGCTAGCGGGAGCAGGTGAGCAGTTCTTC
>TRBJ1-2|14|-|-|TRBV19
CASSIEGRSYGYTF
TGTGCCAGTAGTATAGAGGGGAGATCCTATGGCTACACCTTC
>TRBJ1-2|14|TRBD1|-|TRBV29-1
CSVPDRGLDYGYTF
TGCAGCGTTCCCGACAGGGGTTTGGACTATGGCTACACCTTC
>TRBJ1-1|12|-|-|TRBV4-2
CASSQDTMAAFF
TGTGCCAGCAGCCAAGATACCATGGCAGCTTTCTTT
>TRBJ2-1|13|-|-|TRBV13
CASSSTVDNEQFF
TGTGCCAGCAGCTCGACAGTAGACAATGAGCAGTTCTTC
>TRBJ1-1|13|-|few|TRBV3-1
CASSPQMNTEAFF
TGTGCCAGCAGCCCACAGATGAACACTGAAGCTTTCTTT
>TRBJ2-5|14|-|few|TRBV20-1
CSAREGARQETQYF
TGCAGTGCTAGAGAGGGAGCGCGGCAAGAGACCCAGTACTTC
>TRBJ1-5|14|-|-|TRBV20-1
CSAPTQDSNQPQHF
TGCAGTGCCCCGACACAGGATAGCAATCAGCCCCAGCATTTT
>TRBJ1-2|13|-|-|TRBV10-3
CAISVTGFDGYTF
TGTGCCATCAGTGTAACAGGGTTCGATGGCTACACCTTC
>TRBJ2-1|15|TRBD1|-|TRBV6-5
CASRARDSTYNEQFF
TGTGCCAGCAGGGCCCGGGACAGCACTTACAATGAGCAGTTCTTC
>TRBJ2-7|12|-|-|TRBV20-1
CSAREWGYEQYF
TGCAGTGCTAGAGAGTGGGGTTACGAGCAGTACTTC